This passage covers 8 T cell receptor beta chains from one sample sequenced in a study of technical replicates of blood from a few donors. Here immunoSEQ multiplex PCR was the method, and the copy in TCRdb shows in-frame clones only, minus some. The sample lists roughly 62,000 clones; about 95% were seen once. The sequenced sample consisted of PBMCs. These receptors all come from a human donor in good health. Some clones in this sample may be carry-over from other donors' samples.

V is TRBV5-1 and J is TRBJ2-6, with D perhaps matching TRBD1 (6 bases). Germline CDR1 is SGHRS and CDR2 is YFSETQ. With 0 bases removed from V and 0 bases from J, the gap between germline ends came to 10 bases. CDR3 size: 17 residues. Written as DNA, the CDR3 is TGCGCCAGCAGCTTGGGAGTACAGGGCTCTGGGGCCAACGTCCTGACTTTC. It is translated as CASSLGVQGSGANVLTF.

The gene calls are TRBV5-6 and TRBJ2-7; 11 bases map to TRBD1. The CDR3 loop spans 15 amino acids. The V and J ends lost 3 bases and 6 bases, in that order; junction bases with no gene match: 8. Germline CDR1 SGHDT, CDR2 YYEEEE. CDR3 sequence: CASSYGTGGRGEQYF. In DNA form, the CDR3 reads TGTGCCAGCAGCTACGGGACAGGGGGTCGAGGCGAGCAGTACTTC.

This clone was seen just once. The V call is TRBV7-3, the J call TRBJ1-2; possible D gene TRBD1, 6 bases. Trimming stripped 2 bases from V and 3 bases from J, with 10 bases between. CDR1 and CDR2 (germline): SGHTA, FQGTGA. CDR3 size: 14 residues. CDR3 sequence: CASSLGGADYGYTF. CDR3 bases: TGTGCCAGCAGCTTAGGGGGCGCCGACTATGGCTACACCTTC. The full variable domain, rest sourced from reference TRBV7-3 and TRBJ1-2, is GAGVSQTPSNKVTEKGKYVELRCDPISGHTALYWYRQSLGQGPEFLIYFQGTGAADDSGLPNDRFFAVRPEGSVSTLKIQRTERGDSAVYLCASSLGGADYGYTFGSGTRLTVV.

The gene calls are TRBV7-2 and TRBJ2-7, with no clear D. The CDR3 contains 8 residues. Germline loops: CDR1 SGHTA, CDR2 FQGNSA. V was cut by 7 bases and J by 7 bases, with 2 bases left in between. The chain's CDR3 is CASIEQYF. The CDR3 DNA is TGTGCCAGCATAGAGCAGTACTTC.

CDR3 sequence (DNA): TGTGCCAGCAGCCCGGTGGGCCACTCCTACGAGCAGTACTTC. Encoded protein: CASSPVGHSYEQYF. This chain connects TRBV21-1 to TRBJ2-7; TRBD1 was called by the table and not checked on the DNA. TRBV21-1 is deemed a pseudogene. The CDR3 loop spans 14 amino acids.

The genes are TRBV7-2 and TRBJ1-5, with D hard to call. Germline V gene sequence: CDR1 SGHTA, CDR2 FQGNSA. The CDR3 spans 12 residues. V was shortened by 3 bases and J by 9 bases, with 9 bases between the two germline ends. In DNA form, the CDR3 reads TGTGCCAGCAGCTTGCCAGGTCTGCCCCAGCATTTT. Protein sequence: CASSLPGLPQHF. Full variable domain (outside the CDR3, taken from reference TRBV7-2 and TRBJ1-5): GAGVSQSPSNKVTEKGKDVELRCDPISGHTALYWYRQSLGQGLEFLIYFQGNSAPDKSGLPSDRFSAERTGGSVSTLTIQRTQQEDSAVYLCASSLPGLPQHFGDGTRLSIL.

This chain joins TRBV5-4 and TRBJ1-1, with 10 nucleotides matching TRBD1. CDR3 size: 15 residues. The V gene's germline CDR1 is SGHNT and CDR2 YYREEE (reference sequence). After removal of 4 bases from V and 3 bases from J, the junction contained 6 bases not matched to a gene. The CDR3 region has the DNA TGTGCCAGCAGCAACCGGGACAGGGGCTACACTGAAGCTTTCTTT. Translated: CASSNRDRGYTEAFF.

In this sample, this clone turned up once. This rearrangement joins TRBV4-2 to TRBJ1-3; 7 bases match TRBD1. J was trimmed by 2 bases and V by 1 base; bases with no gene match: 5. This CDR3 contains 16 residues. Per the germline V gene, CDR1 is LGHNA and CDR2 is YNFKEQ. The CDR3 coding sequence is TGTGCCAGCAGCCAAGTGGGACAGAACACTGGAAACACCATATATTTT. Its translation: CASSQVGQNTGNTIYF.